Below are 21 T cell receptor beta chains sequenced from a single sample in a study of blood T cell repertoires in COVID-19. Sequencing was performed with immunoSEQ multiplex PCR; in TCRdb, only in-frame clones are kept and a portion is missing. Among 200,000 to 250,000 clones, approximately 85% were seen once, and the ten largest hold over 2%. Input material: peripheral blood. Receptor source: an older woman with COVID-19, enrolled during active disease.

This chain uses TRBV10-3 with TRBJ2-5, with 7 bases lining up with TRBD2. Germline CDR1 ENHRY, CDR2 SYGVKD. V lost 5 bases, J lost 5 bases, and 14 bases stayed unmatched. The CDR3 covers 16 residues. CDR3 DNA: TGTGCCATCAGTCGGAGCGGGGCCCCGCGATTTGAGACCCAGTACTTC. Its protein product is CAISRSGAPRFETQYF.

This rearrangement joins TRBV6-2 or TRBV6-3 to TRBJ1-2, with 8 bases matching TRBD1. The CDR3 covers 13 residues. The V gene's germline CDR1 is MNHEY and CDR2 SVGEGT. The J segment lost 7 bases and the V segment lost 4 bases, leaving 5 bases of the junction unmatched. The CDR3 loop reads CASSSRQGSGYTF. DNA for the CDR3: TGTGCCAGCAGTTCCAGACAGGGGTCTGGCTACACCTTC.

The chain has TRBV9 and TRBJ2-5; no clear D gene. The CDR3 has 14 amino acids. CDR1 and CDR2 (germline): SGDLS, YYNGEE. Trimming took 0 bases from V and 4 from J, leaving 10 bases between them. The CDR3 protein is CASSVGPETETQYF. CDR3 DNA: TGTGCCAGCAGCGTAGGCCCGGAGACAGAGACCCAGTACTTC.

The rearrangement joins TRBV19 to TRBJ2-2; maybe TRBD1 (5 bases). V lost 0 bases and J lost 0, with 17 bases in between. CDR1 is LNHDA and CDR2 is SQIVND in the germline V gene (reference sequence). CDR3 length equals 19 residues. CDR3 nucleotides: TGTGCCAGTAGTATAGATGGGGCAGGAGTACGAGCGAACACCGGGGAGCTGTTTTTT. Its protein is CASSIDGAGVRANTGELFF.

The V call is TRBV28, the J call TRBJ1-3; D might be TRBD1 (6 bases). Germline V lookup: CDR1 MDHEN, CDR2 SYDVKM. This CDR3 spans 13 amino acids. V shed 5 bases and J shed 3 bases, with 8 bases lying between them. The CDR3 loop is CASSGTRGNTIYF. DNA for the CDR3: TGTGCCAGCAGTGGGACACGTGGAAACACCATATATTTT.

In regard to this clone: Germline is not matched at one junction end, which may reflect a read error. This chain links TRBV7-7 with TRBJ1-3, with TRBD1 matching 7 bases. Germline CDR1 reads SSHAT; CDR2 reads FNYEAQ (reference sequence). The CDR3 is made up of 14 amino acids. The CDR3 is CASSQTGLGNTIYF. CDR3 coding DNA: TGTGCTAGCAGCCAGACAGGGCTTGGAAACACCATATATTTT.

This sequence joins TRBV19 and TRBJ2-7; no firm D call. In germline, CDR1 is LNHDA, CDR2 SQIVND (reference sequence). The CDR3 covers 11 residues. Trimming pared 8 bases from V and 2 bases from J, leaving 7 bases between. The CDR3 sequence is CASGQAYEQYF. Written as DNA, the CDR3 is TGTGCCAGTGGGCAGGCCTACGAGCAGTACTTC.

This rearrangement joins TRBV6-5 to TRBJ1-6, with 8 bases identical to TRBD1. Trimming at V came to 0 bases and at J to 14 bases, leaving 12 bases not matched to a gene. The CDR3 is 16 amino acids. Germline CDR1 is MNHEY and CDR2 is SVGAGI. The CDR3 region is CASSYSATGVSSTLHF. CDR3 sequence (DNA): TGTGCCAGCAGTTACTCGGCGACAGGGGTATCCAGTACCCTCCACTTT.

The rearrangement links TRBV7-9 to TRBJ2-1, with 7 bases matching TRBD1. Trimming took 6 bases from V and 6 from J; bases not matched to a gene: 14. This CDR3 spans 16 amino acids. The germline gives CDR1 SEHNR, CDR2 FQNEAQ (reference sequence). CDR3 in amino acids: CASSHTTGEGANEQFF. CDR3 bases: TGTGCCAGCAGTCATACTACAGGGGAAGGGGCCAATGAGCAGTTCTTC.

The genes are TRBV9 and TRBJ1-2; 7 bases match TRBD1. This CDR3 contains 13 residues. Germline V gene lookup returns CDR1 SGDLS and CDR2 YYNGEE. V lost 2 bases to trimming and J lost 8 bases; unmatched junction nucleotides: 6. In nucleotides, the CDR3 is TGTGCCAGCAGCGTTCGACAGGGAGGAGGCTACACCTTC. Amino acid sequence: CASSVRQGGGYTF.

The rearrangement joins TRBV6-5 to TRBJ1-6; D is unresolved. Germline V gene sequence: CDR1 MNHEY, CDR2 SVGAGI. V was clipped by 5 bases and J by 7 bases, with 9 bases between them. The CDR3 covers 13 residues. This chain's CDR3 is CASSPFRNSPLHF. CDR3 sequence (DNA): TGTGCCAGCAGTCCATTTAGAAATTCACCCCTCCACTTT.

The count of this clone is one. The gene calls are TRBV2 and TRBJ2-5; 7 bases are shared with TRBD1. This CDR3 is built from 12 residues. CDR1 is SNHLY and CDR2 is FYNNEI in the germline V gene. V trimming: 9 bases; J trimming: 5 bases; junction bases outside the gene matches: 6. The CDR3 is CASRGLGETQYF. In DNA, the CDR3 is TGTGCCAGTAGGGGGCTAGGGGAGACCCAGTACTTC.

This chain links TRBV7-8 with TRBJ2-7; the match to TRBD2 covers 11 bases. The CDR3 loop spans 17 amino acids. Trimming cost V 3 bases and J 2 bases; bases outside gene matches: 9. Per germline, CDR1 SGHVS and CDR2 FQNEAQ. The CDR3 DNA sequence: TGTGCCAGCAGCTTTGCACTAGCGGGAGCCAAAACCTACGAGCAGTACTTC. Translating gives CASSFALAGAKTYEQYF.

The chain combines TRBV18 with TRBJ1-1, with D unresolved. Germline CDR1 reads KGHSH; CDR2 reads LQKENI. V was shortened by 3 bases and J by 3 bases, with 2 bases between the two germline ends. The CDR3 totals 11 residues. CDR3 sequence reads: CASSPDTEAFF. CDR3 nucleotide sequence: TGTGCCAGCTCACCCGACACTGAAGCTTTCTTT.

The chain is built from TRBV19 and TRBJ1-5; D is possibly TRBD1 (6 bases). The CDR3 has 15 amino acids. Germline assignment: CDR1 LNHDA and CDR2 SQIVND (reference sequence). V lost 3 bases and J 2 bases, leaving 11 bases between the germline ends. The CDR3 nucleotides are TGTGCCAGTAGTATTCGACAGGACCGCAATCAGCCCCAGCATTTT. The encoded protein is CASSIRQDRNQPQHF.

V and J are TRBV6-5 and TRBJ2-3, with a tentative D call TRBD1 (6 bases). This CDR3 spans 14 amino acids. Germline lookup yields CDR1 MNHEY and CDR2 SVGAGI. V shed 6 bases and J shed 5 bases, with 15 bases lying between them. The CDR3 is CASSLTGNGDTQYF. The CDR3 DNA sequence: TGTGCCAGCAGCTTAACAGGGAACGGAGATACGCAGTATTTT.

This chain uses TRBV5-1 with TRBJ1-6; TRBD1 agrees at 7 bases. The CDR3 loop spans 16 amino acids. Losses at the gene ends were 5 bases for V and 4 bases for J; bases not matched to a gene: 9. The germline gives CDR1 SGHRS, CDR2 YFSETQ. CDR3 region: CASRIRGGTYNSPLHF. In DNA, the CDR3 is TGCGCCAGCAGGATAAGAGGGGGCACATATAATTCACCCCTCCACTTT. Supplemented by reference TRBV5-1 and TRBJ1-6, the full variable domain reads KAGVTQTPRYLIKTRGQQVTLSCSPISGHRSVSWYQQTPGQGLQFLFEYFSETQRNKGNFPGRFSGRQFSNSRSEMNVSTLELGDSALYLCASRIRGGTYNSPLHFGNGTRLTVT.

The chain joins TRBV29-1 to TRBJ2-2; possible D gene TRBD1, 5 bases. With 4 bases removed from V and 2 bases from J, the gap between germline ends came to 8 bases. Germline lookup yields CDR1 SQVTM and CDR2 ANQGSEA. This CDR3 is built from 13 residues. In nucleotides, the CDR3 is TGCAGCGTTGGTGACAGTAACACCGGGGAGCTGTTTTTT. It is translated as CSVGDSNTGELFF.

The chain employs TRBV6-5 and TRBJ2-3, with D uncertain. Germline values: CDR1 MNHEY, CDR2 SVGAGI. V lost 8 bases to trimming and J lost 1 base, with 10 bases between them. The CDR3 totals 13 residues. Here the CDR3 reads CASHFGGTDTQYF. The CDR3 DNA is TGTGCCAGCCACTTCGGTGGCACAGATACGCAGTATTTT.

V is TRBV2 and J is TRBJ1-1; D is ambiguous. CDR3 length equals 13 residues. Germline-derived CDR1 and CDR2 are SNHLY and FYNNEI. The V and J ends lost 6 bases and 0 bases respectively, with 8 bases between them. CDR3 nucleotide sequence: TGTGCCAGCAGAACGGGGATGAACACTGAAGCTTTCTTT. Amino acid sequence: CASRTGMNTEAFF.

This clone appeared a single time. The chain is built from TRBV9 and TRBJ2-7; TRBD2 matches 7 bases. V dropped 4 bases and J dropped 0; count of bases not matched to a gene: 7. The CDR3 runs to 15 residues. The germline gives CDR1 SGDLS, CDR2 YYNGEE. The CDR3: CASSPSGTNSYEQYF. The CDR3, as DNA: TGTGCCAGCAGCCCCTCCGGGACTAACTCCTACGAGCAGTACTTC.